This is a list of T cell receptor beta chains from one sample in a study of cytomegalovirus exposure and HLA in healthy donors. The repertoire was sequenced with immunoSEQ multiplex PCR; TCRdb's copy has only in-frame clones and lacks some. The sample consists of 200,000 to 250,000 clones, approximately 80% of them appearing once. The sequenced sample consisted of PBMCs. These receptors came from a man between 35 and 55 years old in good health and CMV-seronegative. Both conserved end residues are part of each CDR3. The order of the fields is V gene, J gene, CDR3 protein.

TRBV14	TRBJ2-6	CASSQPGLSGANVLTF
TRBV6-5	TRBJ1-1	CASSYAQGNTEAFF
TRBV15	TRBJ2-4	CATSRGQGKAKNIQYF
TRBV29-1	TRBJ2-3	CSVSSGGRADTQYF
TRBV5-5	TRBJ2-3	CASSWAGLAVSTDTQYF
TRBV15	TRBJ2-2	CATSSDRIDLTGELFF
TRBV19	TRBJ2-7	CASSIFGTGTEQYF
TRBV6-6	TRBJ2-7	CASSYKDNEQYF
TRBV9	TRBJ1-2	CASSVAPEGVYYGYTF
TRBV7-2	TRBJ2-3	CASSSPPGLATDTQYF
TRBV7-9	TRBJ1-2	CASSLAGTDIYGYTF
TRBV2	TRBJ2-5	CASSGGTSGGRTQYF
TRBV29-1	TRBJ2-7	CSVVGRRYEQYF
TRBV28	TRBJ1-5	CASSFYTPGDQPQHF
TRBV4-2	TRBJ1-2	CASSHSQGPDYGYTF
TRBV18	TRBJ2-7	CASSPPSRATEEQYF
TRBV9	TRBJ2-3	CASSPGRSFTDTQYF
TRBV5-4	TRBJ2-3	CASNVRGGTDTQYF
TRBV6-5	TRBJ2-1	CASSYSTGLAGNEQFF
TRBV30	TRBJ1-5	CAWSVGGQFNQPQHF
TRBV11-2	TRBJ2-4	CASSLDRTPNLAKNIQYF
TRBV28	TRBJ1-2	CASTGGTYYGYTF
TRBV19	TRBJ2-6	CASSILLAYGANVLTF
TRBV2	TRBJ2-2	CASGTGGATTGELFF
TRBV5-6	TRBJ1-2	CASSLDQGAGRGYTF
TRBV11-2	TRBJ1-4	CASSTKDSFNEKLFF